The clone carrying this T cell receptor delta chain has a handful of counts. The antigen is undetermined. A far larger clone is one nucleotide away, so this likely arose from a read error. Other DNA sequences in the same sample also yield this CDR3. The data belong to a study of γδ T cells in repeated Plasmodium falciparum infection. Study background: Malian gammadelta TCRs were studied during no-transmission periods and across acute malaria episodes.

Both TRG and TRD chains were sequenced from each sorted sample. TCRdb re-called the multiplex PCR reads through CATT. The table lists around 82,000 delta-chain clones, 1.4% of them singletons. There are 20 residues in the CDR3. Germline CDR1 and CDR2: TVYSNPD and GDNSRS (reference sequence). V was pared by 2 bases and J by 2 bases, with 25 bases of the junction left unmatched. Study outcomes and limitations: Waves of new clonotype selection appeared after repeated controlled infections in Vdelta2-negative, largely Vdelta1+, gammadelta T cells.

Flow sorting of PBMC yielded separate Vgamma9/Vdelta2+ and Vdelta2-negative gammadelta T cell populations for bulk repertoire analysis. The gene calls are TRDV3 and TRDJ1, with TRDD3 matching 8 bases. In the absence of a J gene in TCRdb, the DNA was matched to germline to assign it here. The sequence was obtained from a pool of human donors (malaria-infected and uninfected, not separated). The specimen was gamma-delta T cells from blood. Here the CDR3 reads CAFPSQFTGGSAGGTDKLIF. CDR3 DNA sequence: TGTGCCTTTCCCTCCCAATTTACTGGGGGGTCCGCTGGGGGAACCGATAAACTCATCTTT.